This TCR beta chain was sequenced in a study of T-cell reconstitution after alpha-beta-depleted transplantation in children. During its preparation, the TCRbeta library received unique molecular identifiers. TCRdb ran MiXCR on the PCR reads and lists one entry per CDR3 protein. The sample holds about 200,000 distinct CDR3 sequences, about 14% seen once. This clonotype was picked up a small number of times. The germline V gene has CDR1 LNHNV and CDR2 YYDKDF (reference sequence). V shed 0 bases, J shed 6 bases, and the junction held 14 bases outside the gene matches. CDR3 size: 19 residues. Specimen: PBMCs from the stem cell graft donor, collected from the stem cell graft. The source of this sequence is a human donor who donated a stem cell graft to a child with acute lymphoblastic leukemia. V is TRBV15 and J is TRBJ2-7; the match to TRBD2 covers 13 bases. CDR3 protein: CATSRDWTSGSGGLSEQYF. The CDR3 DNA sequence: TGTGCCACCAGCAGAGATTGGACTAGCGGGAGTGGGGGCCTCTCCGAGCAGTACTTC.